The source of this T cell receptor (beta chain) is a study of blood T cell repertoires in COVID-19. The table lists this clone with a count of one. Sequencing was performed with immunoSEQ multiplex PCR; in TCRdb, only in-frame clones are kept and a portion is missing. The sample contains 43,000 or so clones, 86% of which appear only once. Germline V CDR1 and CDR2: MNHEY, SVGAGI. The CDR3 spans 16 residues. V shed 4 bases, J shed 4 bases, and the junction held 12 bases outside the gene matches. The source of this sequence is a man aged 55 to 69 with active COVID-19. The sample consisted of peripheral blood. The chain couples TRBV6-5 to TRBJ2-5, with 7 bases aligning to TRBD2. The DNA of the CDR3 is TGTGCCAGCAGTTTTCTAAGGGCGGGAGTACGAGAGACCCAGTACTTC. It is translated as CASSFLRAGVRETQYF.